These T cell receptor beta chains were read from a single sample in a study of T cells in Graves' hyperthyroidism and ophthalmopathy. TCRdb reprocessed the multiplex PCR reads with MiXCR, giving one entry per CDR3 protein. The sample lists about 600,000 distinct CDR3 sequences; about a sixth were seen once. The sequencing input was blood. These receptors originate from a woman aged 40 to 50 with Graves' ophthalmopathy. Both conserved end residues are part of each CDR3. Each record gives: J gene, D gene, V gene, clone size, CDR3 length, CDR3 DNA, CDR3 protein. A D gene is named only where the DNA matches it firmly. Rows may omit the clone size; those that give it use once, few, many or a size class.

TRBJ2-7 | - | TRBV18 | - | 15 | TGTGCCAGCTCACCTGGCAACACCAGGACGTACGAGCAGTACTTC | CASSPGNTRTYEQYF
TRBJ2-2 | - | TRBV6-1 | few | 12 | TGTGCCAGCACTGAGGGGCCCGGGGAGCTGTTTTTT | CASTEGPGELFF
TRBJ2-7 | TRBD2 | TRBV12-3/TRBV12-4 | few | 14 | TGTGCCAGCAGGAAATGGGGGGGGAATTACGAGCAGTACTTC | CASRKWGGNYEQYF
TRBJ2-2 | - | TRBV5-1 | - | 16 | TGCGCCAGCAGCTTGTCAGGAGACGCGAACACCGGGGAGCTGCTTTTT | CASSLSGDANTGELLF
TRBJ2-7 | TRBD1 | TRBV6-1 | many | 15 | TGTGCCAGCAGTGACTCGGAGACAGGGGGCTACGAGCAGTACTTC | CASSDSETGGYEQYF
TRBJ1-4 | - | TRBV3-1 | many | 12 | TGTGCCAGCAGCCAACGGGGAGAAAAACTGTTTTTT | CASSQRGEKLFF
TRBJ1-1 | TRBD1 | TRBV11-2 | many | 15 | TGTGCCAGCAGCGCCCGGGACAGGGGGAACACTGAAGCTTTCTTT | CASSARDRGNTEAFF
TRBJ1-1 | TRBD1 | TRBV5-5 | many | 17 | TGTGCCAGCAGCTTGGTGGTCGCGACAGGGGTTGTCACTGAAGCTTTCTTT | CASSLVVATGVVTEAFF
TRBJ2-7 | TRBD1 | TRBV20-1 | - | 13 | TGCAGTGTTGGGGGACAGTACTCCTACGAGCAGTACTTC | CSVGGQYSYEQYF
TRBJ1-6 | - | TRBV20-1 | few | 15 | TGCAGTGCTAGAGATCCCCACGGTTCATCTTCACCCCTCCACTTT | CSARDPHGSSSPLHF
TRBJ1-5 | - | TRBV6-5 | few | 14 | TGTGCCAGCAGTTACTCACAGGGCGATCAGCCCCAGCATTTT | CASSYSQGDQPQHF
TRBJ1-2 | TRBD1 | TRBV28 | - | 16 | TGTGCCAGCAGGGACAGGGGACAGTCGTTAAACTATGGCTACACCTTC | CASRDRGQSLNYGYTF
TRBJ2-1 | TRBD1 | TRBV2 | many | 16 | TGTGCCAGCAGTGGAGAAGGGGGCAGCCGCCATAATGAGCAGTTCTTC | CASSGEGGSRHNEQFF
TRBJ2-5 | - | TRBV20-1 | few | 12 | TGCAGTGCCCGGGACGGAGAAGAGACCCAGTACTTC | CSARDGEETQYF
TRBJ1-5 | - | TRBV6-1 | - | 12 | TGTGCCAGCAGTGAAGCGGGGCAGCCCCAGCATTTT | CASSEAGQPQHF
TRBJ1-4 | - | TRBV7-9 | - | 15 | TGTGCCACCCGACGTGTGGAAACCTGGGGCGAAAAACTGTTTTTT | CATRRVETWGEKLFF
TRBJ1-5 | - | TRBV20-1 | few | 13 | TGCAGTGCTAGATTGGGTAGCAATCAGCCCCAGCATTTT | CSARLGSNQPQHF
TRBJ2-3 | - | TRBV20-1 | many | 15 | TGCAGTGCTGGGATTAGACTAGAAATCACAGATACGCAGTATTTT | CSAGIRLEITDTQYF
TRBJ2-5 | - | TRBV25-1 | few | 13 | TGTGCCAGCATGGATCTGGCGATTGAGACCCAGTACTTC | CASMDLAIETQYF
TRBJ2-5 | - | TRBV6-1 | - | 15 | TGTGCCAGCAGTGAATATAGGGGGCGGGGAGAGACCCAGTACTTC | CASSEYRGRGETQYF
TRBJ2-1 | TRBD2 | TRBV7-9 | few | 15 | TGTGCCAGCAGCAAAAGAGAGACTAGCATCGGTGAGCAGTTCTTC | CASSKRETSIGEQFF
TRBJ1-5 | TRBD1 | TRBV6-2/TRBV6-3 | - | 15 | TGTGCCAGCAGTTTAACAGGGGCGGGCAATCAGCCCCAGCATTTT | CASSLTGAGNQPQHF
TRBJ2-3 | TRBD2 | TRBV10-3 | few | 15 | TGTGCCGCTATAGCGGGAATCTCAGGCACAGATACGCAGTATTTT | CAAIAGISGTDTQYF
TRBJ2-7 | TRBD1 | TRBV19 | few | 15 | TGTGCCAGTAGTACCCAGGGACAGGGAGATCGGAAGCAGTACTTC | CASSTQGQGDRKQYF
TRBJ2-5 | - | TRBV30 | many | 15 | TGTGCCTGGAACGGGCCAGGGGTAACCCGAGGGACCCAGTACTTC | CAWNGPGVTRGTQYF
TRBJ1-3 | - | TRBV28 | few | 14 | TGTGCCAGCGGAATAGGGCGGGTTGGAAACACCATATATTTT | CASGIGRVGNTIYF
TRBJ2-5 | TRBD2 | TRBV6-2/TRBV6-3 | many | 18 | TGTGCCAGCAGTACCCTCGAGCGGGGGGCGCTCCGGGGAGAGACCCAGTACTTC | CASSTLERGALRGETQYF
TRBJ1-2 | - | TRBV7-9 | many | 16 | TGTGCCAGCAGCTTAGCGCACCCCACCGTCGGGGATGGCTACACCTTC | CASSLAHPTVGDGYTF
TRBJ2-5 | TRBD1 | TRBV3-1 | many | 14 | TGTGCCAGCAGCCAAACGGACAGGGAAGGGACCCAGTACTTC | CASSQTDREGTQYF
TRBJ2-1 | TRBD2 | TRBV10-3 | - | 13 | TGTGCCATCAGCGGCGGACTAGCGGGTGAGCAGTTCTTC | CAISGGLAGEQFF
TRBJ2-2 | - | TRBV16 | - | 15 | TGTGCCAGCAGCCAATCCCCAGGGGACACCGGGGAGCTGTTTTTT | CASSQSPGDTGELFF
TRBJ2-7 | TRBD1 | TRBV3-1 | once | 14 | TGTGCCAGCAGCCAAGGGGACAGGGGTGGGGGGCAGTACTTC | CASSQGDRGGGQYF
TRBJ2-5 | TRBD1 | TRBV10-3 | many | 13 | TGTGCCATCAGGGGACAGGTCCAAGAGACCCAGTACTTC | CAIRGQVQETQYF
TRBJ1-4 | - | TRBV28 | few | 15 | TGTGCCAGCAGTTTTAGGGCAGGCTTTAATGAAAAACTGTTTTTT | CASSFRAGFNEKLFF
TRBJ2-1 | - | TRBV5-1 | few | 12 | TGCGCCAGCAGCCGGACTACAAATGAGCAGTTCTTC | CASSRTTNEQFF
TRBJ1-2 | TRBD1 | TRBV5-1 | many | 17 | TGCGCCAGCAGCTTGGCCGAGGACAGGGGGCTTGGTTATGGCTACACCTTC | CASSLAEDRGLGYGYTF
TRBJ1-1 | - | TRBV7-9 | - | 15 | TGTGCCAGCAGCCCCAGTGGGCGGGCGAGGGTTGAAGCTTTCTTT | CASSPSGRARVEAFF
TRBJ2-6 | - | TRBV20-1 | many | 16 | TGCAGTGCTGGAGGGCGCTCGAGCTCTGGGGCCAACGTCCTGACTTTC | CSAGGRSSSGANVLTF
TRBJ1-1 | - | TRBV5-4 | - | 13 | TGTGCCACCAGGGACGGACGGAACACTGAAGCTTTCTTT | CATRDGRNTEAFF
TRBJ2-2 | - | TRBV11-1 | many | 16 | TGTGCCAGCAGCTTAGGACAGGACCCTAGCACCGGGGAGCTGTTTTTT | CASSLGQDPSTGELFF
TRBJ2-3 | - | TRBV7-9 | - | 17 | TGTGCCAGCAGTTACTCCGGCTGGTTTGAGGGCACAGATACGCAGTATTTT | CASSYSGWFEGTDTQYF
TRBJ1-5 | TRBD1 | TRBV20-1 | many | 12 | TGCAGTGCTACAGGGGGCCCTCAGCCCCAGCATTTT | CSATGGPQPQHF
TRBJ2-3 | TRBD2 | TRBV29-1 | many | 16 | TGCAGCGTTGAAGGTCTAGCGGGGGAGTTCACAGATACGCAGTATTTT | CSVEGLAGEFTDTQYF
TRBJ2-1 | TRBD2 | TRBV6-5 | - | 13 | TGTGCCAGCAGTTACTCCGCTAGCGGGGAACGGTTCTTC | CASSYSASGERFF
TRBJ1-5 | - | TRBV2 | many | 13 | TGTGCCAGCAGGGACACCAGAGATCAGCCCCAGCATTTT | CASRDTRDQPQHF
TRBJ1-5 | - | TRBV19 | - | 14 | TGTGCCAGTAGTATAGCCTCAGTCAATCAGCCCCAGCATTTT | CASSIASVNQPQHF
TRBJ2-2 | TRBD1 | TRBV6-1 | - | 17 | TGTGCCAGCACTCCAGACACCGGGACAGGTCTAACCGGGGAGCTGTTTTTT | CASTPDTGTGLTGELFF
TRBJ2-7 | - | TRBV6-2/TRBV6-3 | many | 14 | TGTGCCAGCAGTTACAGTATCCCATCCTACGAGCAGTACTTC | CASSYSIPSYEQYF
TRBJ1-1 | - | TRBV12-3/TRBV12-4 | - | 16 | TGTGCCAGCAGTTTTTCTCCTGATGATCCGACCGTAGAAGCTTTCTTT | CASSFSPDDPTVEAFF
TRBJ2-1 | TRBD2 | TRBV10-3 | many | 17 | TGTGCCATCAGTGTGAAGGGGGGACTAGCGGGAAACAATGAGCAGTTCTTC | CAISVKGGLAGNNEQFF
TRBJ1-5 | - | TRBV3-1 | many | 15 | TGTGCCAGCAGCCAAGGGGGGCAGTTCAATCAGCCCCAGCATTTT | CASSQGGQFNQPQHF
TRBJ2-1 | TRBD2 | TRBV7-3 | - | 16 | TGTGCCAGCAGCTCAACTAGCGGGAGGTCAACAAATGAGCAGTTCTTC | CASSSTSGRSTNEQFF
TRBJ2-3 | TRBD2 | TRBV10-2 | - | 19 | TGCGCCAGCAGTGAGTCTTACGGGGCGGGGGGGCCTCCACCAGATACGCAGTATTTT | CASSESYGAGGPPPDTQYF
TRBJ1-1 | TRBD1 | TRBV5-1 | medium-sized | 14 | TGCGCCAGCAGCTGTTCAGGGGGTTATACTGAAGCTTTCTTT | CASSCSGGYTEAFF
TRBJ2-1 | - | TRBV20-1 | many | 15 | TGCAGTGCCATCAGGGGGGCCTTGGGATACAATGAGCAGTTCTTC | CSAIRGALGYNEQFF
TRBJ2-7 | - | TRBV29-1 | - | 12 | TGCAGCGTTGTGGCAGGGGTCTACGAGCAGTACTTC | CSVVAGVYEQYF
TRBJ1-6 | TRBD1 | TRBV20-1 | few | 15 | TGCAGTGCTAAGAGGTGGGGACAGGCAGATTCACCCCTCCACTTT | CSAKRWGQADSPLHF
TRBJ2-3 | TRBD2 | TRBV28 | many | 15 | TGTGCCAGCAGTTCTAGCGGGGGTAGCACAGATACGCAGTATTTT | CASSSSGGSTDTQYF